This T cell receptor beta chain was observed in a study of sequential checkpoint blockade in melanoma. Overall study context: Randomization was 1:1 between first-line nivolumab→ipilimumab and ipilimumab→nivolumab. After both sequences, patients received maintenance nivolumab.

Using immunoSEQ multiplex PCR, the repertoire was profiled, and TCRdb retains in-frame clones only, with some absent. The sample holds about 17,000 clones, over 60% seen once. This CDR3 spans 12 amino acids. CDR1 SNHLY and CDR2 FYNNEI come from the germline V gene. Specified treatment: randomized to nivolumab then ipilimumab (arm A) or the reverse (arm B). No patient had prior DNA-damaging chemotherapy. Sorted cells were live CD3+CD8+, lacking CD19 and CD56, from PBMCs. Worth noting for this clone: Germline and junction disagree at one end, which may indicate a read error.

The material sequenced was CD8+ T cells sorted from blood (inferred from file names), taken from a patient given nivolumab and ipilimumab in sequence. The TCR comes from a human donor with melanoma. J is TRBJ2-4 and V is TRBV2, with 9 bases that match TRBD2. CDR3 DNA: TGTGCCAGCAGTGATATGCGGGGGGGAGGGGACTTC. Its translation: CASSDMRGGGDF. The entire variable domain, with the rest obtained from reference TRBV2 and TRBJ2-4, is as follows: EPEVTQTPSHQVTQMGQEVILRCVPISNHLYFYWYRQILGQKVEFLVSFYNNEISEKSEIFDDQFSVERPDGSNFTLKIRSTKLEDSAMYFCASSDMRGGGDFGAGTRLSVL.